These T cell receptor beta chains were read from a single sample in a study of cytomegalovirus exposure and HLA in healthy donors. The method was immunoSEQ multiplex PCR; TCRdb's version includes in-frame clones alone and lacks a portion of them. The sample has about 140,000 clones; approximately 90% are singletons. Sequenced: PBMCs. The receptors stem from a man aged 18-30 years in good health and CMV-seronegative. CDR3s include the opening cysteine and the closing phenylalanine or tryptophan. Each record gives: clone size, V gene, CDR3 length, CDR3 protein. The size entry is marked missing in some rows and otherwise reads once, few, many or a size class.

. TRBV5-1 15 CASRPQVSGANVLTF
. TRBV6-5 14 CASSSPYREHEQYF
. TRBV5-1 15 CASSSQGVDTDTQYF
. TRBV2 15 CASSVSGDRNYGYTF
few TRBV30 17 CAWSEISRGQAKNIQYF
. TRBV6-5 14 CASSYTTEHYGYTF
. TRBV5-6 13 CASSLAGGETQYF
. TRBV6-5 14 CASSLRDRESEAFF
. TRBV2 18 CASSGLTPGTGVPYEQYF
. TRBV6-6 15 CASSPEGVAGTEAFF
. TRBV4-1 18 CASSQDEMRAPAGYGYTF
. TRBV19 14 CASSAGQGHYEQFF
. TRBV19 11 CASSKADTQYF
. TRBV5-4 17 CASSPRSFSPSYNEQFF
. TRBV6-1 13 CASSRVEAYGYTF
. TRBV7-9 16 CASSADPGGPHNEQFF
. TRBV6-1 15 CASSEATGGSYEQYF
. TRBV6-5 15 CASSPTGSGANVLTF
. TRBV9 15 CASSVVPVSGNTIYF
once TRBV6-1 14 CASSRTGKYNEQFF
. TRBV5-1 22 CASSHGGGGLAEGRFEADTQYF
. TRBV5-1 14 CASSSGTGYNEQFF
. TRBV5-6 14 CASSLRGIGTEAFF
. TRBV7-2 14 CASSLGQGLYGYTF
. TRBV11-2 17 CASSLPGLAANTGELFF
. TRBV9 14 CASSPGGGDNEQFF
few TRBV30 15 CAWQWQGALNSPLHF
few TRBV11-2 14 CASSLSTGENEQYF
. TRBV5-6 14 CASILPGDTDTQYF
few TRBV6-1 12 CASSGTGGEQYF
. TRBV6-5 15 CASSYSREGQSEQFF
. TRBV10-3 17 CAISEYRGDDLNTEAFF
. TRBV9 16 CASSVASGGAFNEQFF
. TRBV5-4 16 CASSQQTSQLADTQYF
. TRBV19 15 CASSLNRDRGPEQYF
. TRBV5-4 14 CASSLEAGTGELFF
once TRBV19 16 CASSMGGQYSYNEQFF
. TRBV25-1 13 CASSGQGSYEQYF
. TRBV11-2 18 CASSPYVLSGGKSYEQYF
once TRBV5-4 13 CASSVDSNYGYTF